This T cell receptor (beta chain) originates from a study of blood T cells in healthy people across ages. Study results and caveats: Long-lived donors had more naive CD4+ cells and higher diversity than aged donors. Total diversity from one million sequenced T cells was likely underestimated.

The CDR3 is 18 residues long. About this clonotype itself: Antigen specificity is unknown.

Combining a sample-barcoded 5' primer with a J-beta primer mix, a second PCR ran for about 6 to 12 cycles. Every cDNA was tagged by a template-switch adaptor with 12 random nucleotides. Each of the samples gave a minimum of 2.5 million paired-end reads that contained CDR3. From the 5' RACE reads, TCRdb called clonotypes with MiXCR, one entry per CDR3 protein. The sample records 600,000 to 850,000 distinct CDR3 sequences, 20% to 25% being singletons. The data were also submitted as part of a second study, on T cells of mothers and their children.

This chain joins TRBV12-3 or TRBV12-4 and TRBJ2-5, with 14 bases aligning to TRBD2. The J call is in doubt because the DNA end fits TRBJ2-7 better. This TCR was recovered from a boy between 10 and 17 years old in good health. The sample consisted of blood. CDR3 nucleotides: TGTGCCAGCAGTCCCGGGACTAGCGGGGGACTAACGACCTACGAGCAGTACTTC. Protein sequence: CASSPGTSGGLTTYEQYF.